This is a list of T cell receptor beta chains from one sample in a study of cytomegalovirus exposure and HLA in healthy donors. TCRdb keeps only in-frame clones here, not all; method: immunoSEQ multiplex PCR. The data hold roughly 99,000 clones, with about four fifths observed a single time. Sequencing was performed on PBMCs. The receptor set was obtained from a man aged 30-40 years in good health and CMV-seropositive. The CDR3 runs from the conserved cysteine through the conserved F or W. Each record gives: D gene, clone size, V gene, J gene, CDR3 protein, CDR3 DNA. D genes are given only for firm matches. Some rows mark clone size as missing; the rest say once, few, many or name a class of expanded clone.

-,-,TRBV7-9,TRBJ1-1,CASSSQGLATEAFF,TGTGCCAGCAGCTCACAGGGTTTGGCCACTGAAGCTTTCTTT
-,-,TRBV21-1,TRBJ2-7,CASSKAAGGGEQYF,TGTGCCAGCAGCAAAGCTGCGGGGGGCGGCGAGCAGTACTTC
-,-,TRBV18,TRBJ1-5,CASSQGSNQPQHF,TGTGCCAGCTCTCAGGGATCCAATCAGCCCCAGCATTTT
-,-,TRBV27,TRBJ2-7,CASSFLRDIPYEQYF,TGTGCCAGCAGTTTCCTTCGGGACATACCCTACGAGCAGTACTTC
-,few,TRBV5-1,TRBJ2-1,CATAEVGHNEQFF,TGCGCCACTGCGGAGGTAGGTCACAATGAGCAGTTCTTC
-,-,TRBV6-6,TRBJ2-1,CASSYSFSGTNEQFF,TGTGCCAGCAGTTATAGTTTCTCGGGGACAAATGAGCAGTTCTTC
TRBD2,once,TRBV2,TRBJ2-7,CASSYSGGSYEQYF,TGTGCCAGCAGTTATAGCGGGGGCTCCTACGAGCAGTACTTC
-,-,TRBV9,TRBJ2-1,CASSVSPRATGEQFF,TGTGCCAGCAGCGTATCCCCCCGAGCAACGGGTGAGCAGTTCTTC
TRBD1,few,TRBV9,TRBJ1-2,CASSVDQGAVLF,TGTGCCAGCAGCGTAGACCAGGGGGCCGTGCTCTTC
-,once,TRBV6-1,TRBJ2-2,CASSEQKGISAGELFF,TGTGCCAGCAGTGAACAGAAGGGGATATCTGCCGGGGAGCTGTTTTTT
-,-,TRBV27,TRBJ1-6,CASSLSRLTPLHF,TGTGCCAGCAGTTTATCGCGGCTTACTCCCCTCCACTTT
-,-,TRBV30,TRBJ1-6,CAWSVRGANSPLHF,TGTGCCTGGAGTGTACGTGGGGCGAATTCACCCCTCCACTTT
-,-,TRBV25-1,TRBJ1-1,CASSSGTTNTEAFF,TGTGCCAGCAGTTCCGGGACAACTAACACTGAAGCTTTCTTT
-,-,TRBV27,TRBJ1-5,CASSLWGGSNQPQHF,TGTGCCAGCAGTTTATGGGGGGGAAGCAATCAGCCCCAGCATTTT
TRBD2,-,TRBV5-8,TRBJ2-5,CASSPRLAGGLGTQYF,TGTGCCAGCAGCCCGAGACTAGCGGGGGGGCTCGGGACCCAGTACTTC
-,-,TRBV2,TRBJ1-3,CASDEAGAGNTIYF,TGTGCCAGCGACGAGGCCGGCGCTGGAAACACCATATATTTT
-,few,TRBV4-1,TRBJ1-2,CASSQGTAYGYTF,TGCGCCAGCAGCCAAGGGACAGCTTATGGCTACACCTTC
TRBD2,-,TRBV5-4,TRBJ2-3,CASSPSGNTDTQYF,TGTGCCAGCAGTCCTAGCGGGAACACAGATACGCAGTATTTT
-,-,TRBV6-6,TRBJ1-5,CASSYDSFRPQHF,TGTGCCAGCAGTTACGACAGTTTCAGGCCCCAGCATTTT
-,-,TRBV25-1,TRBJ1-2,CASSPTENNYGYTF,TGTGCCAGCAGTCCAACAGAGAATAACTATGGCTACACCTTC
-,once,TRBV19,TRBJ2-7,CASSNQGNDYEQYF,TGTGCCAGTAGCAATCAGGGGAACGACTACGAGCAGTACTTC
TRBD1,-,TRBV7-9,TRBJ1-2,CASSLWDRDERGYTF,TGTGCCAGCAGCTTATGGGACAGGGACGAAAGGGGCTACACCTTC
TRBD1,-,TRBV9,TRBJ1-2,CASSLSTGGLYGYTF,TGTGCCAGCAGCTTGTCGACAGGGGGTCTCTATGGCTACACCTTC
-,-,TRBV9,TRBJ1-3,CASSQETVSGNTIYF,TGTGCCAGCAGCCAGGAGACAGTCTCTGGAAACACCATATATTTT
-,-,TRBV7-3,TRBJ2-2,CASSLVSGDANPTGELFF,TGTGCCAGCAGCTTAGTATCAGGGGACGCTAACCCAACCGGGGAGCTGTTTTTT
-,-,TRBV5-1,TRBJ2-3,CASSLGGRPLNTQYF,TGCGCCAGCAGCTTGGGAGGGAGACCCTTGAATACGCAGTATTTT
-,-,TRBV7-9,TRBJ1-6,CASSLRTENSPLHF,TGTGCCAGCAGCCTCCGGACAGAAAATTCACCCCTCCACTTT